This T cell receptor beta chain was sequenced for a study of vaccination and CD4 T cells after COVID-19. Points from the study as a whole: Spike mono-reactivity was found in 304 of 307 vaccine-specific clones from convalescent patients.

Treatment in this sample: approximately nine-day PBMC culture with coronavirus spike peptide pools or control peptides (ViraFEST assay). With peptide pools, ViraFEST first expanded antigen-specific T cells and afterwards sequenced their TCRs. On this clonotype itself: The antigen is unknown.

The CDR3 runs to 14 residues. The germline V gene has CDR1 LNHDA and CDR2 SQIVND (reference sequence). V was pared by 7 bases and J by 5 bases, with 6 bases of the junction left unmatched. Cultured CD4+ T-cell DNA underwent Oncomine TCR Beta short-read sequencing. Genomic DNA was taken out of cultured CD4+ T cells by extraction. TCRdb ran MiXCR on the PCR reads and lists one entry per CDR3 protein. This sample yields over 15,000 distinct CDR3 sequences, of which roughly 40% are seen a single time; around 3.4% belongs to the top ten. The specimen was CD4+ T cells from blood, cultured in vitro. The receptor was derived from a human donor who had recovered from COVID-19. This chain uses TRBV19 with TRBJ2-5; 11 bases map to TRBD2. CDR3 loop: CASTPSGRSETQYF. DNA of the CDR3: TGTGCCAGTACTCCTAGCGGGAGGAGTGAGACCCAGTACTTC.